Listed below are T cell receptor beta chains from one sample, sequenced in a study of T cell repertoires in cytomegalovirus infection. TCRdb re-derived calls from the reads in MiXCR, one entry per CDR3 protein. The data hold nearly 450,000 distinct CDR3 sequences, with 30% to 40% observed a single time. The sequenced sample consisted of PBMCs. The receptor source for this set is a human donor in good health (CMV status not recorded). Some clones in this sample may be carry-over from other donors' samples. The CDR3 runs from the conserved cysteine through the conserved F or W. D genes are given only for firm matches. Clone size is shown for a subset of rows, as once, few, many or a class of expanded clone.

V gene	clone size	J gene	D gene	CDR3 DNA	CDR3 protein
TRBV6-1	many	TRBJ2-7	TRBD2	TGTGCCAGCAGTGAATCTAGCGGGGGGTTTTACGAGCAGTACTTC	CASSESSGGFYEQYF
TRBV14	.	TRBJ2-4	.	TGTGCCAGCAGCCAAGATCGACGGGCAGGGAAAAACATTCAGTACTTC	CASSQDRRAGKNIQYF
TRBV19	few	TRBJ1-2	TRBD1	TGTGCCAGTAGTTCCCCGGCGGGACAGCATAACTATGGCTACACCTTC	CASSSPAGQHNYGYTF
TRBV6-2/TRBV6-3	few	TRBJ2-7	.	TGTGCCAGCAGTTATTCCCCGGGATTTCCCCGGGTTTCGTACGAGCAGTACTTC	CASSYSPGFPRVSYEQYF
TRBV23-1	.	TRBJ1-6	.	TGCGCCAGCAGTCAACCGGGATTCTGGGGTTCACCCATCCACTTT	CASSQPGFWGSPIHF
TRBV11-2	.	TRBJ2-1	TRBD1	TGTGCCAGCAGCTTGGGGACAGCCACTAATGAGCAGTTCTTC	CASSLGTATNEQFF
TRBV11-2	.	TRBJ2-5	TRBD2	TGTGCCAGCAGCTTGTCTGCGGGGGAGGTCACAGAGACCCAGTACTTC	CASSLSAGEVTETQYF
TRBV19	.	TRBJ2-1	TRBD2	TGTGCCAGTACCTCCACTAGCGGAGGATACAATGAGCAGTTCTTC	CASTSTSGGYNEQFF
TRBV6-6	.	TRBJ2-1	TRBD1	TGTGCCAGCACCAACGACAGGGGGAGCTCCTACAATGAGCAGTTCTTC	CASTNDRGSSYNEQFF
TRBV5-1	.	TRBJ1-6	.	TGCGCCAGCAGCCGATCCTTAGTAGAGGATGGATCACCCCTCCACTTT	CASSRSLVEDGSPLHF
TRBV11-2	.	TRBJ2-3	.	TGTGACAGCAGCCAGAGAGGGGCTAGCACAGATACGCAGTATTTT	CDSSQRGASTDTQYF
TRBV7-2	many	TRBJ2-3	TRBD2	TGTGCCAGCAGCCTACAGATAGCGGGGGGGCTGGCAGATACGCAGTATTTT	CASSLQIAGGLADTQYF
TRBV7-2	many	TRBJ2-1	.	TGTGCCAGCAGCTACAGTGCGTACAATGAGCAGTTCTTC	CASSYSAYNEQFF
TRBV4-1	many	TRBJ2-6	.	TGCGCCAGCAGCCAAGCGGGGGCCAACGTCCTGACTTTC	CASSQAGANVLTF
TRBV28	many	TRBJ1-6	.	TGTGCCAGCAGCCCCGCTGGGGGAGATTCACCCCTCCACTTT	CASSPAGGDSPLHF
TRBV6-1	many	TRBJ1-2	.	TGTGCCAGCAAACCGGGCACAGGAAACTATGGCTACACCTTC	CASKPGTGNYGYTF
TRBV14	.	TRBJ2-1	TRBD1	TGTGCCAGCAGCCAAGCAAGGACAGGGATCCTTTACAATGAGCCGTTCTTC	CASSQARTGILYNEPFF
TRBV4-1	.	TRBJ1-2	.	TGCGCCAGCATCCAAGGAATTGGAGTGACCATCTATGGCTACACCTTC	CASIQGIGVTIYGYTF